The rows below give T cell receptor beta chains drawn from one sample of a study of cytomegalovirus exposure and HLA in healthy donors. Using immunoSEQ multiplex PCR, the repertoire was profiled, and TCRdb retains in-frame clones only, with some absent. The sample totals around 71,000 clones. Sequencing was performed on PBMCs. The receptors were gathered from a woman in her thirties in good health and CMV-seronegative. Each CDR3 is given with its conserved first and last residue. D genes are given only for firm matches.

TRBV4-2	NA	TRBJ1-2	CASSQEGGRPNLGGYTF	TGTGCCAGCAGCCAAGAAGGCGGCAGACCCAATTTAGGTGGCTACACCTTC
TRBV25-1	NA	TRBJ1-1	CASSGRGQAFF	TGTGCCAGCAGTGGGAGGGGCCAAGCTTTCTTT
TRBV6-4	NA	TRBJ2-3	CASSVMETDTQYF	TGTGCCAGCAGTGTCATGGAGACAGATACGCAGTATTTT
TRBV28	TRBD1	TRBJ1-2	CASSGGQGLYGYTF	TGTGCCAGCAGTGGCGGACAGGGCCTCTATGGCTACACCTTC
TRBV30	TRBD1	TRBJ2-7	CAWSPRTGYEQYF	TGTGCCTGGAGCCCCCGGACAGGGTACGAGCAGTACTTC
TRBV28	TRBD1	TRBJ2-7	CASSLSRQGASEQYF	TGTGCCAGCAGTTTATCCCGGCAGGGGGCGAGTGAGCAGTACTTC
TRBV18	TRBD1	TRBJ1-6	CASSPLDRGLSPLHF	TGTGCCAGCTCACCACTGGACAGGGGGCTTTCACCCCTCCACTTT
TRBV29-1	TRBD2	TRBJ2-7	CSVEDTGTSGRYEQYF	TGCAGCGTTGAAGATACCGGGACTAGCGGCCGCTACGAGCAGTACTTC
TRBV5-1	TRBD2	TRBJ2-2	CASKGSGAGELFF	TGCGCCAGCAAGGGCAGCGGGGCCGGGGAGCTGTTTTTT
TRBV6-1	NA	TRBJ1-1	CASSVHPREGAFF	TGTGCCAGCAGTGTACATCCCCGGGAGGGTGCTTTCTTT
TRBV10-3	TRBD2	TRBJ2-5	CAISPGLADFLTQETQYF	TGTGCCATCAGCCCGGGACTAGCGGACTTTCTTACACAAGAGACCCAGTACTTC
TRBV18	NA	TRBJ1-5	CASSPLYGGQPQHF	TGTGCCAGCTCACCACTATATGGCGGTCAGCCCCAGCATTTT
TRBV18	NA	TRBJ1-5	CASSTQGTAVAGNQPQHF	TGTGCCAGCTCAACCCAGGGTACGGCGGTAGCGGGCAATCAGCCCCAGCATTTT
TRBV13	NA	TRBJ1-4	CASSLGAGAKLFF	TGTGCCAGCAGCTTAGGCGCGGGGGCAAAACTGTTTTTT
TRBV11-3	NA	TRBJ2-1	CASSLSGGVDEQFF	TGTGCCAGCAGCCTTTCCGGGGGAGTCGATGAGCAGTTCTTC
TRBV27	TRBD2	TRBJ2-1	CASSSGGEQFF	TGTGCCAGCAGTTCCGGGGGGGAGCAGTTCTTC
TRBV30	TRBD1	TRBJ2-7	CAWSADRVYEQYF	TGTGCCTGGAGCGCAGACAGGGTCTACGAGCAGTACTTC
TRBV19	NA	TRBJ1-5	CASSPQDSVAPQHF	TGTGCCAGTAGTCCCCAGGACAGCGTGGCGCCCCAGCATTTT
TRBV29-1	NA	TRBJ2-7	CSVEERGLSGEQYF	TGCAGCGTTGAAGAGAGGGGACTCTCAGGCGAGCAGTACTTC
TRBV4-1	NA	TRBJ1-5	CASSQDPRPNQPQHF	TGCGCCAGCAGCCAAGATCCCCGTCCCAATCAGCCCCAGCATTTT
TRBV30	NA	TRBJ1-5	CAWSVKGPREGQPQHF	TGTGCCTGGAGTGTAAAGGGCCCCAGAGAGGGTCAGCCCCAGCATTTT